This T cell receptor beta chain was captured in a study of CD8+ T cells in alopecia areata. Study-wide context: Those receiving the skin were approximately 6-10-week-old female C3H/HeJ mice, whose grafts came from 6-12-month-old C3H/HeJ donors with spontaneous alopecia.

Regarding the study as a whole: The study found TCR sharing across patients less clear than in mice, possibly for HLA reasons.

The authors extracted RNA and reverse transcribed it into cDNA as the sequencing template. The protocol was immunoSEQ multiplex PCR, while the TCRdb copy is restricted to in-frame clones and leaves out a portion. The sample has about 300,000 clones, none seen only once. Combined cutaneous lymph node cells underwent sorting by CD4, CD8alpha, NKG2D, NKG2ACE and additional markers. CDR3 length: 15 residues. V was clipped by 3 bases and J by 0 bases, with 11 bases between them. The germline V gene has CDR1 NSQYPW and CDR2 LRSPGD (reference sequence). This clone was counted between two and nine times. Its antigen remains unknown. Here the gene names and germline are mouse. The read gets to within 4 residues of the CDR3 end, and the germline J gene fills in the rest.

The clonotype was recovered from a C3H/HeJ mouse with alopecia areata. This mouse strain has H2-k as its MHC haplotype. The chain has TRBV1 and TRBJ1-1; TRBD1 might be the D (5 bases). The sample was CD4+ T cells sorted from a lymph node. The part of the CDR3 DNA that was read is TGCACCTGCAGTGCCGCTGGGGGAGCAAACACA. It codes for CTCSAAGGANT. From start to end, the CDR3 is CTCSAAGGANTEVFF. Full variable domain (missing parts from reference TRBV1 and TRBJ1-1): VTLLEQNPRWRLVPRGQAVNLRCILKNSQYPWMSWYQQDLQKQLQWLFTLRSPGDKEVKSLPGADYLATRVTDTELRLQVANMSQGRTLYCTCSAAGGANTEVFFGKGTRLTVV.